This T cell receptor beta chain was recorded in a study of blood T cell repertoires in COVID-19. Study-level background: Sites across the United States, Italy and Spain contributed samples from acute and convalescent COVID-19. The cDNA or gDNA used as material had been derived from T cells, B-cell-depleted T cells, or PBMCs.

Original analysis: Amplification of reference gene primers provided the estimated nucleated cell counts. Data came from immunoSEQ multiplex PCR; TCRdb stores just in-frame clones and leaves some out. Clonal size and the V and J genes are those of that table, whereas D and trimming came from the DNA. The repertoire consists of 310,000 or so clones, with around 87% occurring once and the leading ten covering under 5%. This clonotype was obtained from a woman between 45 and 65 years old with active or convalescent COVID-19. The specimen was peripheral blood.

CDR3 amino acids: CASSLGLGLAGEETQYF. Written as DNA, the CDR3 is TGTGCCAGCAGCTTGGGGCTCGGACTAGCGGGAGAAGAGACCCAGTACTTC. V usage is TRBV5-4 and J usage is TRBJ2-5, with TRBD2 matching over 13 bases. Trimming at V came to 0 bases and at J to 3 bases, leaving 5 bases not matched to a gene. In germline, CDR1 is SGHNT, CDR2 YYREEE (reference sequence). The CDR3 extends over 17 amino acids.